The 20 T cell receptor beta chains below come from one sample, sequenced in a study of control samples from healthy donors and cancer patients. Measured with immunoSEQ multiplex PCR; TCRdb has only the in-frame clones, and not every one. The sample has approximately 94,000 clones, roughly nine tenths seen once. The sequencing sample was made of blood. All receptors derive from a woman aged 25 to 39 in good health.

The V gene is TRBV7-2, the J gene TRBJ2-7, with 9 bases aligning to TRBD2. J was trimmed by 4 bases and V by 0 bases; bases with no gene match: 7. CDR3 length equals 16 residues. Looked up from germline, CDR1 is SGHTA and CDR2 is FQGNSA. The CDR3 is CASSLASTSGLYEQYF. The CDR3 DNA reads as TGTGCCAGCAGCTTAGCCTCGACTAGCGGTCTATACGAGCAGTACTTC. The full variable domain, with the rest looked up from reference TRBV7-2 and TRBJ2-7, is GAGVSQSPSNKVTEKGKDVELRCDPISGHTALYWYRQSLGQGLEFLIYFQGNSAPDKSGLPSDRFSAERTGGSVSTLTIQRTQQEDSAVYLCASSLASTSGLYEQYFGPGTRLTVT.

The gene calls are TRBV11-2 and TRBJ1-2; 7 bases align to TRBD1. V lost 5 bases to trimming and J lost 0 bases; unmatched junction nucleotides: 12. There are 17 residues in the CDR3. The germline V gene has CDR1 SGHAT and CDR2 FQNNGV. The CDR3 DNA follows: TGTGCCAGCAGCGGCCGGGACAGCTATCGAGCTAACTATGGCTACACCTTC. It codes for CASSGRDSYRANYGYTF.

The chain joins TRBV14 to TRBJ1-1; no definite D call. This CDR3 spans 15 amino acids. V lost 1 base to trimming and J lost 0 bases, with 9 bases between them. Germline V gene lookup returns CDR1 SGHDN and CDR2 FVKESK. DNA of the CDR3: TGTGCCAGCAGCCAAGCAGGAGCGTTGAACACTGAAGCTTTCTTT. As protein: CASSQAGALNTEAFF.

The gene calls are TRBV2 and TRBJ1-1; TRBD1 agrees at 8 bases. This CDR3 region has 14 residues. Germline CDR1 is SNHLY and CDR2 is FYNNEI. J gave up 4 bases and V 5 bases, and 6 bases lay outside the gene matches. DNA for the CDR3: TGTGCCAGCAGTAGGGACAGGTTCGTCACTGAAGCTTTCTTT. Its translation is CASSRDRFVTEAFF.

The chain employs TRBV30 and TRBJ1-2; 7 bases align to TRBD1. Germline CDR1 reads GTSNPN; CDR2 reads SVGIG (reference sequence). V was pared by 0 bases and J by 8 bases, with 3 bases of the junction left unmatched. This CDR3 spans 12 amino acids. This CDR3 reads CAWSVYRGGYTF. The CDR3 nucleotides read TGTGCCTGGAGTGTATACAGGGGCGGCTACACCTTC.

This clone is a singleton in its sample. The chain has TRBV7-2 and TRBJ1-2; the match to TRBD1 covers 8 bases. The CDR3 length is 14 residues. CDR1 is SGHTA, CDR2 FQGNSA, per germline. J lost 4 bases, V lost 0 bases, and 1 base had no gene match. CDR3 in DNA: TGTGCCAGCAGCTTAGCGACAGGGGTCTATGGCTACACCTTC. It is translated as CASSLATGVYGYTF.

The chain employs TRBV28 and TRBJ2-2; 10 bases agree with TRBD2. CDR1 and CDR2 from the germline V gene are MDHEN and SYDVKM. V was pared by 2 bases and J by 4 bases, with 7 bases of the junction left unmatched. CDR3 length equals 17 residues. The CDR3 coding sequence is TGTGCCAGCAGTTTAATCGTAGCGGGGGGCCGCACCGGGGAGCTGTTTTTT. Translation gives CASSLIVAGGRTGELFF.

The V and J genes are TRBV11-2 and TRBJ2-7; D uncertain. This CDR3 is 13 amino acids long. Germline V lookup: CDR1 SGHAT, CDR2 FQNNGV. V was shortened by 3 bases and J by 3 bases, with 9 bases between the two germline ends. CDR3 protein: CASSFVALYEQYF. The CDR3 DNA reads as TGTGCCAGCAGCTTTGTGGCCCTCTACGAGCAGTACTTC.

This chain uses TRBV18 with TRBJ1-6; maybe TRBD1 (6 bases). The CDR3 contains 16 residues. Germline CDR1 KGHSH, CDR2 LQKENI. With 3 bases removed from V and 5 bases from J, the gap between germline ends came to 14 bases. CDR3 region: CASSPARQVNNSPLHF. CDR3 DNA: TGTGCCAGCTCACCGGCGAGACAGGTTAATAATTCACCCCTCCACTTT.

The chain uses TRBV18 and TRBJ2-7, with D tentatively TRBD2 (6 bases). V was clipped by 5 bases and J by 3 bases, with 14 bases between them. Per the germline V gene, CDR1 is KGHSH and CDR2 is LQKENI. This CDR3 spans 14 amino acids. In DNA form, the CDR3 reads TGTGCCAGCTCATCCGCGGGGTTCTTCTACGAGCAGTACTTC. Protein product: CASSSAGFFYEQYF.

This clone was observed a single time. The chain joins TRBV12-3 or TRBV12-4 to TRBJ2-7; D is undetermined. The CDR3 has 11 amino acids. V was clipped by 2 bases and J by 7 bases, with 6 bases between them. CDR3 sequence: CASSLLGEQYF. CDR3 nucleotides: TGTGCCAGCAGTTTATTAGGTGAGCAGTACTTC.

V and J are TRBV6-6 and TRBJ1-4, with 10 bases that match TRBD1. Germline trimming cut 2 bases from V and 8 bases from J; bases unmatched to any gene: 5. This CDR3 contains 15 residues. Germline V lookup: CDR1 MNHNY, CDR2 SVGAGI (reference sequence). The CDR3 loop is CASSYLGQGSEKLFF. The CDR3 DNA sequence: TGTGCCAGCAGTTACCTGGGACAGGGGTCGGAAAAACTGTTTTTT.

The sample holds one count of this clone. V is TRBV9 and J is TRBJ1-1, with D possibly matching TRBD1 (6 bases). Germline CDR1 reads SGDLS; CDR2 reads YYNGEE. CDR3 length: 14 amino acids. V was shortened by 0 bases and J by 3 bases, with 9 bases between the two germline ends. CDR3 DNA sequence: TGTGCCAGCAGCGTAGGAGGGGGAGACACTGAAGCTTTCTTT. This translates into CASSVGGGDTEAFF.

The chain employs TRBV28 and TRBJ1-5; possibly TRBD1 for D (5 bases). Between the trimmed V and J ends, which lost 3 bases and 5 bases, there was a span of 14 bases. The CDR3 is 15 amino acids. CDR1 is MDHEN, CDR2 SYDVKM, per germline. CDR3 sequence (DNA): TGTGCCAGCAGTTTGGTCGGGGGAAGGGATCAGCCCCAGCATTTT. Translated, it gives CASSLVGGRDQPQHF.

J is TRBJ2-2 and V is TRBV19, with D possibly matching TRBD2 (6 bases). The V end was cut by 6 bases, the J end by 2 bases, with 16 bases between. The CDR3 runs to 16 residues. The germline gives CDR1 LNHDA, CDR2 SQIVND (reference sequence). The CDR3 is CASSTGTPANTGELFF. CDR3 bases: TGTGCCAGTAGCACTGGGACTCCCGCTAACACCGGGGAGCTGTTTTTT.

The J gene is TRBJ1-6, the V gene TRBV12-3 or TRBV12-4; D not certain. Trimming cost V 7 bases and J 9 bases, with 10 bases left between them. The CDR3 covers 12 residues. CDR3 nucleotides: TGTGCCAGCACAGTTCTAGGTTCACCCCTCCACTTT. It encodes CASTVLGSPLHF.

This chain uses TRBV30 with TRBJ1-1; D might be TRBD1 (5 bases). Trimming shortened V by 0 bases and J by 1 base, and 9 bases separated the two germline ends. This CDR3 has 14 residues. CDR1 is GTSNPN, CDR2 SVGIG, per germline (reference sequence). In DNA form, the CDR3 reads TGTGCCTGGAGTGTCGGACACTCGAACACTGAAGCTTTCTTT. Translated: CAWSVGHSNTEAFF.

CDR3 nucleotide sequence: TGTGCCAGCTCACCGCACAGGGGTACTAATGAAAAACTGTTTTTT. Translating gives CASSPHRGTNEKLFF. The chain combines TRBV18 with TRBJ1-4; 7 bases line up with TRBD1. V lost 3 bases, J lost 2 bases, and 3 bases stayed unmatched. Germline V CDR1 and CDR2: KGHSH, LQKENI. This CDR3 contains 15 residues.

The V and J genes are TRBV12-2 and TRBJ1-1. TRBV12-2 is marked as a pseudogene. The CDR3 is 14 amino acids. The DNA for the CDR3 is TGTGCAAGTCGCTTAGGACGTAGGAACACTGAAGCTTTCTTT. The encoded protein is CASRLGRRNTEAFF.

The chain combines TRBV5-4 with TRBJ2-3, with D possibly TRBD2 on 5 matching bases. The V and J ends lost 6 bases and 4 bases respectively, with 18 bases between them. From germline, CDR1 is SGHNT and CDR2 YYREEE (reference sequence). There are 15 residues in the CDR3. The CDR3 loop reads CASTPPGLAADTQYF. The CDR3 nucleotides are TGTGCCAGCACTCCTCCTGGTCTAGCCGCAGATACGCAGTATTTT.